This T cell receptor beta chain is drawn from a study of cytomegalovirus exposure and HLA in healthy donors. Primers: 60 Vbeta forward and 13 Jbeta reverse. TCRdb keeps only in-frame clones here, not all; method: immunoSEQ multiplex PCR. The table records 150,000 or so clones, approximately 80% of them present only once. Healthy individuals who donated bone marrow served as the donors. The receptor was isolated from a woman aged 35 to 49 in good health and CMV-seronegative. Input material: PBMCs.

The CDR3 region has the DNA TGCGCCAGCAGCCATTCGACAGGGGTGACTACAGATACGCAGTATTTT. It yields the protein CASSHSTGVTTDTQYF. This chain joins TRBV4-1 and TRBJ2-3; 8 bases agree with TRBD1. The CDR3 contains 16 residues. With V trimmed by 3 bases and J by 3 bases, 8 bases remained unmatched. The germline V gene encodes CDR1 MGHRA and CDR2 YSYEKL.